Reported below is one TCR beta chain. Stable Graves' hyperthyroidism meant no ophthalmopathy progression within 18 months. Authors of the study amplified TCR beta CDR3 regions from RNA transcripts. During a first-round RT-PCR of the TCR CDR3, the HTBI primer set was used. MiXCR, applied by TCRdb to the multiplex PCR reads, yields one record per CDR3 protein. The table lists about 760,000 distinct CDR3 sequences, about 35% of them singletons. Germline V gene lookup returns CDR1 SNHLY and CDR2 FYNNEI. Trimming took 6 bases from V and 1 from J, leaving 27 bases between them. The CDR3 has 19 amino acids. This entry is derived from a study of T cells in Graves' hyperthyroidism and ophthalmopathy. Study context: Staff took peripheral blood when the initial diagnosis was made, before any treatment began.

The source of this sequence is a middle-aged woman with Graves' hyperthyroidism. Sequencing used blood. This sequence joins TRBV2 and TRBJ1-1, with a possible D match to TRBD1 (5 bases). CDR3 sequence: CASSLVVTGLIDANTEAFF. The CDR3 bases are TGTGCCAGCAGCTTAGTAGTTACGGGACTGATAGACGCGAACACTGAAGCTTTCTTT.